The 11 T cell receptor beta chains below were found in one sample sequenced in a study of PD-L1 blockade in urothelial cancer. This table comes from immunoSEQ multiplex PCR, and its TCRdb copy is limited to in-frame clones, with some not included. This table has approximately 38,000 clones, approximately 86% appearing once. The time point is: peripheral blood 6 weeks after treatment start. This specimen was PBMCs, taken around atezolizumab (anti-PD-L1) treatment. The source of these receptors is a man in his 60s with urothelial cancer.

The chain is built from TRBV6-1 and TRBJ2-1; a weak D match, TRBD2 (6 bases). V lost 4 bases to trimming and J lost 3 bases, with 13 bases between them. Germline assignment: CDR1 MNHNS and CDR2 SASEGT. This CDR3 spans 15 amino acids. CDR3 in amino acids: CASSGWGVGYNEQFF. The CDR3, as DNA: TGTGCCAGCAGTGGCTGGGGGGTGGGCTACAATGAGCAGTTCTTC.

The CDR3 DNA sequence: TGTGCCAGCAGTTTAGCGTCAAGGGGTGACAATGAGCAGTTCTTC. It is translated as CASSLASRGDNEQFF. The chain recombines TRBV28 with TRBJ2-1; TRBD1 is a possible D gene (5 bases). CDR3 length: 15 residues. Trimming pared 2 bases from V and 5 bases from J, leaving 13 bases between. Germline CDR1 is MDHEN and CDR2 is SYDVKM.

The chain links TRBV5-1 to TRBJ1-1; perhaps TRBD1 as D (5 bases). V was shortened by 4 bases and J by 1 base, with 14 bases between the two germline ends. There are 15 residues in the CDR3. Germline loops: CDR1 SGHRS, CDR2 YFSETQ. CDR3 residues: CASSPIFTGNTEAFF. CDR3 DNA sequence: TGCGCCAGCAGCCCTATTTTTACAGGGAACACTGAAGCTTTCTTT.

The genes are TRBV5-5 and TRBJ1-1, with no clear D. Germline V gives CDR1 SGHKS, CDR2 YYEKEE (reference sequence). The ends were cut back, 1 base at V and 0 bases at J, with 4 bases in the middle. The CDR3 extends over 13 amino acids. As DNA, the CDR3 is TGTGCCAGCAGCTTGCTATTGAACACTGAAGCTTTCTTT. Encoded protein: CASSLLLNTEAFF.

CDR3 protein: CATRQGGPYEQYF. CDR3 coding DNA: TGTGCCACGCGACAGGGGGGCCCCTACGAGCAGTACTTC. The chain combines TRBV28 with TRBJ2-7; 9 nucleotides agree with TRBD1. The CDR3 spans 13 residues. V lost 10 bases and J lost 2; bases outside the gene matches: 6. The V gene's germline CDR1 is MDHEN and CDR2 SYDVKM.

The chain recombines TRBV7-5 with TRBJ2-1; the tabulated D call, TRBD2, remains unverified against the DNA. TRBV7-5 is marked as a pseudogene. The CDR3 length is 18 residues. The CDR3 DNA reads as TGTGCCAGAAGCGGGGTGGGACTAGCGGGAGTTTCCTACAATGAGCAGTTCTTC. Protein product: CARSGVGLAGVSYNEQFF.

The CDR3 protein is CASSQIAGTPEDTEAFF. CDR3 bases: TGTGCCAGCTCCCAAATAGCCGGGACTCCGGAGGACACTGAAGCTTTCTTT. The chain links TRBV18 to TRBJ1-1, with D possibly being TRBD1 (5 bases). CDR1 and CDR2 from the germline V gene are KGHSH and LQKENI. This CDR3 has 17 amino acids. Trimming stripped 6 bases from V and 3 bases from J, with 23 bases between.

The chain is built from TRBV6-1 and TRBJ1-3, with D unresolved. CDR3 size: 13 residues. V was cut by 3 bases and J by 6 bases, with 9 bases left in between. In germline, CDR1 is MNHNS, CDR2 SASEGT. CDR3 coding DNA: TGTGCCAGCAGTGAGAATAGAAAAAACACCATATATTTT. This encodes CASSENRKNTIYF.

V usage is TRBV19 and J usage is TRBJ2-5, with 8 bases lining up with TRBD1. This CDR3 contains 16 residues. Germline CDR1 and CDR2: LNHDA and SQIVND (reference sequence). V lost 3 bases to trimming and J lost 5 bases; unmatched junction nucleotides: 11. The CDR3 DNA reads TGTGCCAGTAGTATTGATTCGCGGACAGGGAGGGAGACCCAGTACTTC. The encoded protein is CASSIDSRTGRETQYF.

The chain employs TRBV30 and TRBJ1-4; TRBD1 might be the D (5 bases). Per the germline V gene, CDR1 is GTSNPN and CDR2 is SVGIG (reference sequence). CDR3 size: 14 residues. V was clipped by 0 bases and J by 8 bases, with 13 bases between them. The CDR3 is CAWSVGQGGEKLFF. The CDR3 nucleotides are TGTGCCTGGAGTGTTGGTCAGGGTGGGGAAAAACTGTTTTTT.

The rearrangement uses TRBV18 and TRBJ2-5; TRBD1 is a possible D gene (5 bases). Trimming took off 1 base at V and 4 bases at J, with 7 bases between the two ends. Per the germline V gene, CDR1 is KGHSH and CDR2 is LQKENI. CDR3 length: 13 amino acids. CDR3 sequence (DNA): TGTGCCAGCTCACCACAAGGGGCAGAGACCCAGTACTTC. This gives the protein CASSPQGAETQYF.